This entry concerns a single T cell receptor beta chain. The antigen it binds to is not known. Base qualities are missing; no much larger clone stands one base away. For sequencing, an Illumina NovaSeq 6000 was employed. Using 5'RACE with constant-segment primers, TCRalpha and TCRbeta cDNA libraries were constructed, with sample barcodes and unique molecular identifiers added in the process. Trizol reagent was used to extract RNA from every sample. The libraries were amplified in two PCR steps, and the second step added a second sample barcode and Illumina TruSeq adapters. The libraries were sequenced on an Illumina NovaSeq using 2 x 150 bp paired-end reads. Per the authors' processing: Reads were demultiplexed and collapsed into UMI-guided consensus sequences with migec v1.2.7. With mixcr v2.1.11, UMI consensuses were aligned to TRA and TRB V and J templates and assembled into clonotypes. A clonotype was counted as expanded or contracted only when both edgeR and NoisET called the clonotype significant, with the noise models trained on biological replicates. edgeR calls used a false discovery rate-adjusted p below 0.01 and a log2 fold-change threshold of 1. As an exploratory analysis of dynamics, max-normalized trajectories of the 1000 most abundant clonotypes were examined with PCA combined with hierarchical clustering. Separately sequenced CD4+ and CD8+ repertoires were used to assign the CD4 or CD8 phenotype of responding clones. TCRdb reanalyzed the raw reads on its own, using fastp at Q25 for trimming and MiXCR for clone calling, and kept in-frame beta chains. Here each entry gathers all rows of one CDR3 protein and keeps the most common genes and DNA. TCRdb, not the authors, supplied the V and J calls. This sample has 130,000 to 150,000 distinct CDR3 sequences in its table, and approximately 6% of those were observed once. In total, the top ten clones hold approximately 2.1% of the sample.

This entry is derived from a study of T-cell memory formation after mild COVID-19 (dated by TCRdb to about 2021). About the full investigation: Most TCR sequence clusters were specific to one of the two donors. Two young, previously healthy adult volunteers made up the cohort, one male and one female. Longitudinal TCRalpha and TCRbeta repertoire sequencing tracked T-cell clones expanding and contracting after mild COVID-19 in a couple of donors.

Ficoll-Paque density gradient centrifugation was the method used to isolate PBMCs. What the study reported, not specific to this receptor: Only a couple of mild cases were covered in the study, and larger cohorts including severe cases with pre-infection samples were considered necessary. Clones contracting from day 15 to 85 had balanced CD4/CD8 phenotypes, while a second wave expanding from day 15 to 37 was biased towards CD4+. SARS-CoV-2 specificity of the second-wave clones peaking on day 37 was not confirmed. Some responding clones were detected in pre-infection memory, suggesting pre-existing cross-reactive memory T cells joined the SARS-CoV-2 response. Contracting CD4+ clones were found mainly in CM and EM memory subsets, while CD8+ clones were enriched in EMRA.

The CDR3 holds 14 amino acids from the cysteine to the phenylalanine. The read is trimmed to its CDR3 DNA, 42 bases read in frame from base 1. CDR1 is given as LGHDT and CDR2 as YNNKEL, both from the germline V gene (reference sequence). V loses 7 bases, J loses 7 bases, and the germline ends lie 17 bases apart. This TCR came from an adult woman who had mild COVID-19 (a few samples of this study predate the infection). The sample titles of this study are shuffled in the database, so cell type and time point are left out; the donor was told from shared clones. The V gene is TRBV3-1 and the J gene is TRBJ2-1, with TRBD2 tentatively as D gene (7 bases match). The material sequenced was PBMCs or a T cell subset sorted from them (not recorded which). The DNA sequence is as follows: TGTGCCAGCACCAGAGGGGGGGCCTCTAATGAGCAGTTCTTC. Its product reads: CASTRGGASNEQFF.